Listed below are T cell receptor beta chains from one sample, sequenced in a study of tumor-infiltrating lymphocytes in primary liver carcinoma. TCRdb reanalysed the multiplex PCR reads using MiXCR and keeps one entry per CDR3 protein. The sample has 100,000 or so distinct CDR3 sequences; around 83% are singletons. The sample taken for sequencing was liver tumor tissue from sampling region 3. Source of these receptors: a man aged 35 to 55 with primary liver carcinoma and hepatitis B virus infection. CDR3s include the opening cysteine and the closing phenylalanine or tryptophan. D genes are given only for firm matches. Clone size is given for some rows only: seen once, a few or many times, or a class if the clone is expanded.

CDR3 DNA: TGTGCCACCAGTGGGAGGGGAACAACTAACACAGATACGCAGTATTTT; CDR3 protein: CATSGRGTTNTDTQYF; V gene: TRBV24-1; clone size: .; D gene: .; CDR3 length: 16; J gene: TRBJ2-3
CDR3 DNA: TGTGCCAGCAGCCAAGCAGGGGCTAGCGGGAGGGACGTGCAGTACTTC; CDR3 protein: CASSQAGASGRDVQYF; V gene: TRBV4-2; clone size: .; D gene: TRBD2; CDR3 length: 16; J gene: TRBJ2-7
CDR3 DNA: TGCGCCAGCAATTCACCGGTGGGGGGGACAGGGGGCCAGCCCCAGCATTTT; CDR3 protein: CASNSPVGGTGGQPQHF; V gene: TRBV28; clone size: .; D gene: TRBD1; CDR3 length: 17; J gene: TRBJ1-5
CDR3 DNA: TGTGACAGCAGCCCCCCGGGACAGGGAGCAGGGAGAGAGACCCAGTACTTC; CDR3 protein: CDSSPPGQGAGRETQYF; V gene: TRBV11-2; clone size: .; D gene: TRBD1; CDR3 length: 17; J gene: TRBJ2-5
CDR3 DNA: TGTGCCAGCAGTTACCCGGCGAGTGCGTACAGGAAGAGCTATGGCTACACCTTC; CDR3 protein: CASSYPASAYRKSYGYTF; V gene: TRBV6-8; clone size: .; D gene: .; CDR3 length: 18; J gene: TRBJ1-2
CDR3 DNA: TGTGCCAACAATTACTCGAACAGGGTGCTACCTGAGACCCAGTACTTC; CDR3 protein: CANNYSNRVLPETQYF; V gene: TRBV6-2/TRBV6-3; clone size: .; D gene: .; CDR3 length: 16; J gene: TRBJ2-5
CDR3 DNA: TGCAGCGTTGATTCAGGGAGGTTTTTGAGGGACCAGTTCTTC; CDR3 protein: CSVDSGRFLRDQFF; V gene: TRBV29-1; clone size: .; D gene: .; CDR3 length: 14; J gene: TRBJ2-1
CDR3 DNA: TGTTCCCGCAGCTTAACGGGATCGCGAGAATACGAGCAGTACTTC; CDR3 protein: CSRSLTGSREYEQYF; V gene: TRBV11-1; clone size: .; D gene: .; CDR3 length: 15; J gene: TRBJ2-7
CDR3 DNA: TGTGCCAGCAGTTATGGTTCAGCGGTGGGATGGAGAGAGACCCAGTACTTC; CDR3 protein: CASSYGSAVGWRETQYF; V gene: TRBV6-2/TRBV6-3; clone size: .; D gene: .; CDR3 length: 17; J gene: TRBJ2-5
CDR3 DNA: TGTGCCAGCGGGCCAGGGAGGGTTGAGCAGTCCTTC; CDR3 protein: CASGPGRVEQSF; V gene: TRBV2; clone size: .; D gene: TRBD2; CDR3 length: 12; J gene: TRBJ2-1
CDR3 DNA: TGTGCCATCAAACCCAGCACAGATACGCAATATTTT; CDR3 protein: CAIKPSTDTQYF; V gene: TRBV6-1; clone size: .; D gene: .; CDR3 length: 12; J gene: TRBJ2-3
CDR3 DNA: TGCGCCAGCAGCCGGACTATCGGGAGGTTCGCCTACAATGAGCAGTTCTTC; CDR3 protein: CASSRTIGRFAYNEQFF; V gene: TRBV5-1; clone size: .; D gene: TRBD2; CDR3 length: 17; J gene: TRBJ2-1
CDR3 DNA: TGTACCAGTAGCCTAACAGGGGCCAGCAATCAGCCCCAGCATTTT; CDR3 protein: CTSSLTGASNQPQHF; V gene: TRBV6-2/TRBV6-3; clone size: .; D gene: TRBD1; CDR3 length: 15; J gene: TRBJ1-5
CDR3 DNA: TGTGCCTGCGGCCGGAGGGGGGGCACAAGTGAGCAGTTCTTC; CDR3 protein: CACGRRGGTSEQFF; V gene: TRBV30; clone size: many; D gene: .; CDR3 length: 14; J gene: TRBJ2-1
CDR3 DNA: TGTGCCAGCAGTGCCGTAGTGGGATGGGTGAACAATGAGCGGTTCTTC; CDR3 protein: CASSAVVGWVNNERFF; V gene: TRBV14; clone size: .; D gene: .; CDR3 length: 16; J gene: TRBJ2-1
CDR3 DNA: TGCGCCGGCAGTGGAATCGTTAACTATGGCTACACCTTC; CDR3 protein: CAGSGIVNYGYTF; V gene: TRBV10-2; clone size: few; D gene: .; CDR3 length: 13; J gene: TRBJ1-2
CDR3 DNA: TGTGCCAGCAGCCAGGCCGGGACGGTAACATACGAGCAGTACTTC; CDR3 protein: CASSQAGTVTYEQYF; V gene: TRBV4-2; clone size: .; D gene: .; CDR3 length: 15; J gene: TRBJ2-7
CDR3 DNA: TGTGCCATCAGCTTGACTCGGGACAGCTATCAGCCTCAGCATTTT; CDR3 protein: CAISLTRDSYQPQHF; V gene: TRBV7-8; clone size: .; D gene: TRBD1; CDR3 length: 15; J gene: TRBJ1-5
CDR3 DNA: TGTGTCATCAGTAACAACTCGAAAGCCAAAAACATTCAGTACTTC; CDR3 protein: CVISNNSKAKNIQYF; V gene: TRBV10-3; clone size: .; D gene: .; CDR3 length: 15; J gene: TRBJ2-4
CDR3 DNA: TGTGCCAGCAGTTACGCGACTACAACAGATATGCAGTATTTT; CDR3 protein: CASSYATTTDMQYF; V gene: TRBV6-6; clone size: .; D gene: .; CDR3 length: 14; J gene: TRBJ2-3
CDR3 DNA: TGTGCCATCAGTCCAGACAGGGAATACTACGAGCGGTACTTC; CDR3 protein: CAISPDREYYERYF; V gene: TRBV6-1; clone size: .; D gene: TRBD1; CDR3 length: 14; J gene: TRBJ2-7
CDR3 DNA: TGTGCCACCAGCGGGGTCCGGACTAGCGGGAGGACCCTGACAGATACGCAGTATTTT; CDR3 protein: CATSGVRTSGRTLTDTQYF; V gene: TRBV11-1; clone size: .; D gene: TRBD2; CDR3 length: 19; J gene: TRBJ2-3
CDR3 DNA: TGTACCAGCAGTGCCATAGTGGGATGGGTAAACAATGAGCAGTTCTTC; CDR3 protein: CTSSAIVGWVNNEQFF; V gene: TRBV14; clone size: .; D gene: .; CDR3 length: 16; J gene: TRBJ2-1
CDR3 DNA: TGTGACAGCAGCTTAACCGCAGGGAGGGAGACCCGGTACTTC; CDR3 protein: CDSSLTAGRETRYF; V gene: TRBV7-3; clone size: .; D gene: TRBD2; CDR3 length: 14; J gene: TRBJ2-5
CDR3 DNA: TGCGCCAGCGGGGAACCTACTACTTACGAGCAGTACTTC; CDR3 protein: CASGEPTTYEQYF; V gene: TRBV5-1; clone size: .; D gene: .; CDR3 length: 13; J gene: TRBJ2-7
CDR3 DNA: TGCGCCAGCAGCCCCTGGGACAGGGGAAGGAATTCACCCCTCCATTTC; CDR3 protein: CASSPWDRGRNSPLHF; V gene: TRBV4-3; clone size: .; D gene: TRBD1; CDR3 length: 16; J gene: TRBJ1-6
CDR3 DNA: TGTGCCAGCGAATATAGCGCAAATGTATACGAGCAGTACTTC; CDR3 protein: CASEYSANVYEQYF; V gene: TRBV28; clone size: .; D gene: .; CDR3 length: 14; J gene: TRBJ2-7
CDR3 DNA: TGTGCCAGCAGCCTCGTGGTAGTGGCAGATTCGCAGTATTTT; CDR3 protein: CASSLVVVADSQYF; V gene: TRBV5-8; clone size: .; D gene: .; CDR3 length: 14; J gene: TRBJ2-3
CDR3 DNA: TGTGCCAGCAGCCCTATACTGGGAAGGAGGAGGAACACTGAAGCCTTCTTT; CDR3 protein: CASSPILGRRRNTEAFF; V gene: TRBV13; clone size: .; D gene: .; CDR3 length: 17; J gene: TRBJ1-1
CDR3 DNA: TGCGCCAGCAGCCAGGGACTGAACACCGGGGGGCTGTTGTTT; CDR3 protein: CASSQGLNTGGLLF; V gene: TRBV4-3; clone size: .; D gene: .; CDR3 length: 14; J gene: TRBJ2-2
CDR3 DNA: TGTGCCAGCAGCCAACAGGGGTGGGAAGGGACCCAGTATTTC; CDR3 protein: CASSQQGWEGTQYF; V gene: TRBV6-5; clone size: .; D gene: TRBD1; CDR3 length: 14; J gene: TRBJ2-5
CDR3 DNA: TGTGCCAGCAGCTTGGGAGAAGGGAATAGCGGAGGGGCCTACAATGAGCAGTTCTTC; CDR3 protein: CASSLGEGNSGGAYNEQFF; V gene: TRBV5-1; clone size: .; D gene: .; CDR3 length: 19; J gene: TRBJ2-1
CDR3 DNA: TGCAGTGCTAGAGGAGGTGAATATGAGCAGTACTTC; CDR3 protein: CSARGGEYEQYF; V gene: TRBV20-1; clone size: .; D gene: .; CDR3 length: 12; J gene: TRBJ2-7
CDR3 DNA: TGCAGCGTGCGGTGCGGCACTGAAGCCTTCTTT; CDR3 protein: CSVRCGTEAFF; V gene: TRBV29-1; clone size: .; D gene: .; CDR3 length: 11; J gene: TRBJ1-1
CDR3 DNA: TGTGCCAGCAGTGAACAGGGCCCCGCTGGGGCCAACGTCCTGTCTTTC; CDR3 protein: CASSEQGPAGANVLSF; V gene: TRBV6-1; clone size: .; D gene: .; CDR3 length: 16; J gene: TRBJ2-6
CDR3 DNA: TGCAGCGGTACCCTAGCGGGACGGGATACGCAGTTTTTT; CDR3 protein: CSGTLAGRDTQFF; V gene: TRBV29-1; clone size: .; D gene: TRBD2; CDR3 length: 13; J gene: TRBJ2-3
CDR3 DNA: TGTGTCAGCGGTTACTTTCCGGGACTAGCGGGAGGAGGCGAGCAGTTTTTC; CDR3 protein: CVSGYFPGLAGGGEQFF; V gene: TRBV6-5; clone size: .; D gene: TRBD2; CDR3 length: 17; J gene: TRBJ2-1
CDR3 DNA: TGTGCCAGCAGTTACCGACCTAGCAATCAGCCCCAGCATTTT; CDR3 protein: CASSYRPSNQPQHF; V gene: TRBV6-2/TRBV6-3; clone size: many; D gene: .; CDR3 length: 14; J gene: TRBJ1-5
CDR3 DNA: TGTGCCAGCACCTCGGGACAGCTCATCAATGGCTACACCTTC; CDR3 protein: CASTSGQLINGYTF; V gene: TRBV28; clone size: few; D gene: TRBD1; CDR3 length: 14; J gene: TRBJ1-2
CDR3 DNA: TGCGCCAGCAGCCCCGGACAGGGGGGAGAAAAATTGTTTTTT; CDR3 protein: CASSPGQGGEKLFF; V gene: TRBV4-3; clone size: .; D gene: TRBD1; CDR3 length: 14; J gene: TRBJ1-4
CDR3 DNA: TGTGTCAGCAGTTTAAGACTAGCGGGAGGACCCGGGGAGCTGTTTTTT; CDR3 protein: CVSSLRLAGGPGELFF; V gene: TRBV13; clone size: .; D gene: TRBD2; CDR3 length: 16; J gene: TRBJ2-2
CDR3 DNA: TGCGCCAGCAGCCAATATCATTATACAGGGGGGTACACCGGGGAGCTGTTTTTT; CDR3 protein: CASSQYHYTGGYTGELFF; V gene: TRBV4-3; clone size: once; D gene: TRBD1; CDR3 length: 18; J gene: TRBJ2-2
CDR3 DNA: TGTGCCAGCAGCCCAACTGGGAACACTGAAGCTTTCTTT; CDR3 protein: CASSPTGNTEAFF; V gene: TRBV3-1; clone size: .; D gene: .; CDR3 length: 13; J gene: TRBJ1-1
CDR3 DNA: TGCGCCAACTGCCAAGTTGGGGAGTCCGAGCAGTACTTC; CDR3 protein: CANCQVGESEQYF; V gene: TRBV4-3; clone size: .; D gene: .; CDR3 length: 13; J gene: TRBJ2-7
CDR3 DNA: TGTGCCAGCAGTCTCTGGGCGGGTCCCTACGAGCAGTACTTC; CDR3 protein: CASSLWAGPYEQYF; V gene: TRBV6-2/TRBV6-3; clone size: medium-sized; D gene: .; CDR3 length: 14; J gene: TRBJ2-7
CDR3 DNA: TGTGCCATCAGTGACTTTATTGGGATTCGGAACAATGAGCAGATCTTC; CDR3 protein: CAISDFIGIRNNEQIF; V gene: TRBV6-6; clone size: .; D gene: .; CDR3 length: 16; J gene: TRBJ2-1
CDR3 DNA: TGCAGCGTTTTGGACTCCCAAGAGACCCAGTACTTC; CDR3 protein: CSVLDSQETQYF; V gene: TRBV29-1; clone size: .; D gene: .; CDR3 length: 12; J gene: TRBJ2-5
CDR3 DNA: TGCAGCGTTGAGAATGAGCAGTTCTTC; CDR3 protein: CSVENEQFF; V gene: TRBV29-1; clone size: medium-sized; D gene: .; CDR3 length: 9; J gene: TRBJ2-1
CDR3 DNA: TGCGCCAGCAGTTCCCCCTCTAGCGGATACCCTCTCAGCTCTGGGGCCAACGTCCTGGCTTTC; CDR3 protein: CASSSPSSGYPLSSGANVLAF; V gene: TRBV5-1; clone size: .; D gene: TRBD2; CDR3 length: 21; J gene: TRBJ2-6
CDR3 DNA: TGTGCCAGTTTTAGCGGGAAACGGTTCTTC; CDR3 protein: CASFSGKRFF; V gene: TRBV12-3/TRBV12-4; clone size: .; D gene: TRBD2; CDR3 length: 10; J gene: TRBJ2-1
CDR3 DNA: TGCAGCGTTGAAGCCTCAGTACAAGAGACCCAGCATTTC; CDR3 protein: CSVEASVQETQHF; V gene: TRBV29-1; clone size: .; D gene: .; CDR3 length: 13; J gene: TRBJ2-5